This entry is about one TCR beta chain. Its antigen is as yet unknown. V was clipped by 6 bases and J by 4 bases, with 9 bases between them. The CDR3 loop spans 12 amino acids. Second-dose timings of about 4 or about 12 weeks were pooled. TCRdb's copy holds only in-frame clones and misses some; the assay was immunoSEQ multiplex PCR. The sample contains 140,000 or so clones, roughly nine tenths of which appear only once. The data are from a study of T cell responses to AZD1222 COVID-19 vaccine. Study-level findings and limits: Targets within unmutated variant regions were reportedly found for nearly half of spike-specific TCRs. Clonal diversity may have been underestimated in mostly white British donors. The number of AZD1222 recipients seropositive at baseline was only five to seven.

This TCR was sampled from an adult who received the AZD1222 COVID-19 vaccine. The sample was peripheral blood, taken 28 days after the second AZD1222 dose. The chain carries TRBV12-3 or TRBV12-4 and TRBJ1-2; D unclear. Here the CDR3 DNA reads TGTGCCAGCAGAGCGAACGTCTATGGCTACACCTTC. Its protein product is CASRANVYGYTF.